These 2 T cell receptor beta chains originate from one sample sequenced in a study of T cells in localized non-small cell lung cancer. Sequencing used immunoSEQ multiplex PCR; TCRdb keeps in-frame clones, though not all of them. The sample lists over 30,000 clones, 78% occurring once. Here the sequenced sample was peripheral blood, taken before any cancer treatment. The receptors derive from an older male donor with stage II squamous cell lung carcinoma.

This clone was counted between two and nine times. The chain employs TRBV6-5 and TRBJ1-1, with D tentatively TRBD1 (6 bases). The CDR3 consists of 14 residues. CDR1 is MNHEY, CDR2 SVGAGI, per germline. V lost 4 bases to trimming and J lost 6 bases, with 15 bases between them. CDR3 sequence reads: CASSLGQFWAEAFF. The CDR3 bases are TGTGCCAGCAGTTTAGGACAGTTTTGGGCTGAAGCTTTCTTT.

The chain recombines TRBV5-1 with TRBJ2-2, with D perhaps given as TRBD1 or TRBD2 (6 bases each). Per germline, CDR1 SGHRS and CDR2 YFSETQ. The CDR3 has 16 residues. Trimming cost V 4 bases and J 5 bases, with 18 bases left between them. The CDR3 coding sequence is TGCGCCAGCAGCCCACATGGAGGGGGAAGGACCGGGGAGCTGTTTTTT. As protein: CASSPHGGGRTGELFF.